These T cell receptor beta chains were read from a single sample in a study of T-cell reconstitution after alpha-beta-depleted transplantation in children. One entry per CDR3 protein results from TCRdb running MiXCR on the PCR reads. This sample has roughly 310,000 distinct CDR3 sequences, with over 20% found just once. Sample: PBMCs, mostly from graft donor cells, taken 180 days after TCRalphabeta/CD19-depleted stem cell transplant. All receptors derive from a male patient aged 10 to 17 who had a stem cell transplant for acute lymphoblastic leukemia, so the T cells may come from the graft donor. CDR3s include the opening cysteine and the closing phenylalanine or tryptophan. Fields, in order: D gene, J gene, clone size, V gene, CDR3 DNA, CDR3 protein. The D gene is left open where the match is weak. The size field is filled for only some rows; it gives once, few, many or a size class.

D gene: TRBD1; J gene: TRBJ1-2; clone size: few; V gene: TRBV9; CDR3 DNA: TGTGCCAGCAGCGTCGGGTGGTATTCGACAGGGGGCTATGGCTACACCTTC; CDR3 protein: CASSVGWYSTGGYGYTF
D gene: TRBD1; J gene: TRBJ1-1; clone size: .; V gene: TRBV24-1; CDR3 DNA: TGTGCCACCAGTGAGGGGGGGACAGGGGAAATGAACACTGAAGCTTTCTTT; CDR3 protein: CATSEGGTGEMNTEAFF
D gene: TRBD1; J gene: TRBJ2-7; clone size: .; V gene: TRBV6-2/TRBV6-3; CDR3 DNA: TGTGCCAGCAGTTACTCTTGGACAGGGGGACTCGAGCAGTACTTC; CDR3 protein: CASSYSWTGGLEQYF
D gene: .; J gene: TRBJ1-4; clone size: few; V gene: TRBV29-1; CDR3 DNA: TGCAGCGTAGGCGGGAGCCGGACCCTTAATGAAAAACTGTTTTTT; CDR3 protein: CSVGGSRTLNEKLFF
D gene: TRBD2; J gene: TRBJ2-1; clone size: few; V gene: TRBV18; CDR3 DNA: TGTGCCAGCTCACCCGGGACTAGTGTTTACAATGAGCAGTTCTTC; CDR3 protein: CASSPGTSVYNEQFF
D gene: .; J gene: TRBJ2-1; clone size: .; V gene: TRBV14; CDR3 DNA: TGTGCCAGCAGCCAGGCTCGGTTGAACAATGAGCAGTTCTTC; CDR3 protein: CASSQARLNNEQFF
D gene: .; J gene: TRBJ1-6; clone size: few; V gene: TRBV13; CDR3 DNA: TGTGCCAGCAGCTTAGAGGGTTCCTATAATTCACCCCTCCACTTT; CDR3 protein: CASSLEGSYNSPLHF
D gene: .; J gene: TRBJ1-1; clone size: .; V gene: TRBV12-3/TRBV12-4; CDR3 DNA: TGTGCCAGCAGCCCCGCAGCGGGGGGGACCACTGAAGCTTTCTTT; CDR3 protein: CASSPAAGGTTEAFF
D gene: .; J gene: TRBJ1-2; clone size: .; V gene: TRBV29-1; CDR3 DNA: TGCAGCATACGACTCACGCTAAGGGGAAGCTATGGCTACACCTTC; CDR3 protein: CSIRLTLRGSYGYTF
D gene: .; J gene: TRBJ2-7; clone size: few; V gene: TRBV6-1; CDR3 DNA: TGTGCCAGCGACCCCCTCGGATTATCCTACGAGCAGTACTTC; CDR3 protein: CASDPLGLSYEQYF
D gene: .; J gene: TRBJ2-1; clone size: .; V gene: TRBV15; CDR3 DNA: TGTGCCACCAGCAACGATGGCAATGAGCAGTTCTTC; CDR3 protein: CATSNDGNEQFF
D gene: TRBD2; J gene: TRBJ2-1; clone size: .; V gene: TRBV5-1; CDR3 DNA: TGCGCCAGTCAGCGCGCAACTAGCGGGAACAATGAGCAGTTCTTC; CDR3 protein: CASQRATSGNNEQFF
D gene: .; J gene: TRBJ2-3; clone size: .; V gene: TRBV9; CDR3 DNA: TGTGCCAGCAGCCCCAGAGGGCAGAGGTTGACAACTAGCACAGATACGCAGTATTTT; CDR3 protein: CASSPRGQRLTTSTDTQYF
D gene: .; J gene: TRBJ1-2; clone size: .; V gene: TRBV7-9; CDR3 DNA: TGTGCCAGCAGCCCCTCGCGGGATGGCTACACCTTC; CDR3 protein: CASSPSRDGYTF
D gene: TRBD1; J gene: TRBJ2-2; clone size: few; V gene: TRBV28; CDR3 DNA: TGTGCCAGCAGTTTAGGGACAGGGGGCGTCGGGGAGCTGTTTTTT; CDR3 protein: CASSLGTGGVGELFF
D gene: .; J gene: TRBJ2-1; clone size: few; V gene: TRBV9; CDR3 DNA: TGTGCCAGCAGCGTAGTCGGTGGGCCTTACAATGAGCAGTTCTTC; CDR3 protein: CASSVVGGPYNEQFF
D gene: TRBD1; J gene: TRBJ1-2; clone size: .; V gene: TRBV5-6; CDR3 DNA: TGTGCCAGCAGCGACAGGGGGAGGTATGGCTACACCTTC; CDR3 protein: CASSDRGRYGYTF
D gene: .; J gene: TRBJ1-5; clone size: few; V gene: TRBV29-1; CDR3 DNA: TGCAGCGTTGAAGTTGGGGACGGTCACCCCCAGCATTTT; CDR3 protein: CSVEVGDGHPQHF
D gene: .; J gene: TRBJ2-3; clone size: few; V gene: TRBV20-1; CDR3 DNA: TGCAGTGCCCCCGGCCGGGACGCCCGGACAGATACGCAGTATTTT; CDR3 protein: CSAPGRDARTDTQYF
D gene: .; J gene: TRBJ2-1; clone size: .; V gene: TRBV20-1; CDR3 DNA: TGCAGTGCTAGATTGAGCGGGTCCGACAATGAGCAGTTCTTC; CDR3 protein: CSARLSGSDNEQFF
D gene: TRBD1; J gene: TRBJ2-7; clone size: .; V gene: TRBV2; CDR3 DNA: TGTGCCAGCAGCGCCGGCCTGGGACAGATTGCCTACGAGCAGTACTTC; CDR3 protein: CASSAGLGQIAYEQYF
D gene: .; J gene: TRBJ2-7; clone size: few; V gene: TRBV20-1; CDR3 DNA: TGCAGTGCGCGGACGGGGACCTACGAGCAGTACTTC; CDR3 protein: CSARTGTYEQYF
D gene: .; J gene: TRBJ2-3; clone size: .; V gene: TRBV27; CDR3 DNA: TGTGCCAGCAGTTATATACCTCCCGGGATGGATATGCAGTATTTT; CDR3 protein: CASSYIPPGMDMQYF
D gene: .; J gene: TRBJ2-5; clone size: few; V gene: TRBV7-9; CDR3 DNA: TGTGCCAGCAGCTCCGGGACCCCAGAGACCCAGTACTTC; CDR3 protein: CASSSGTPETQYF
D gene: .; J gene: TRBJ2-5; clone size: many; V gene: TRBV3-1; CDR3 DNA: TGTGCCAGCAGCCACCCCAAAGAGACCCAGTACTTC; CDR3 protein: CASSHPKETQYF
D gene: TRBD2; J gene: TRBJ2-6; clone size: .; V gene: TRBV5-1; CDR3 DNA: TGCGCCAGCAGCTTGTTCGGGACTAGCGGGACCTCTGGGGCCAACGTCCTGACTTTC; CDR3 protein: CASSLFGTSGTSGANVLTF
D gene: .; J gene: TRBJ1-4; clone size: .; V gene: TRBV20-1; CDR3 DNA: TGCAGTGCTAGAGTTATGGGCCCAGATAATGAAAAACTGTTTTTT; CDR3 protein: CSARVMGPDNEKLFF
D gene: .; J gene: TRBJ2-1; clone size: .; V gene: TRBV20-1; CDR3 DNA: TGCAGTGCCGCCAGGGCAAACTCCTACAATGAGCAGTTCTTC; CDR3 protein: CSAARANSYNEQFF
D gene: .; J gene: TRBJ2-7; clone size: .; V gene: TRBV29-1; CDR3 DNA: TGCAGCGTTAATGGACATATAGGCGAGCAGTACTTC; CDR3 protein: CSVNGHIGEQYF
D gene: .; J gene: TRBJ2-3; clone size: .; V gene: TRBV9; CDR3 DNA: TGTGCCAGCAGCCTCAACCTTAGGACGGGCACAGATACGCAGTATTTT; CDR3 protein: CASSLNLRTGTDTQYF
D gene: .; J gene: TRBJ1-3; clone size: few; V gene: TRBV9; CDR3 DNA: TGTGCCAGCAGCGTGGGCGGAAGCTCTGGAAACACCATATATTTT; CDR3 protein: CASSVGGSSGNTIYF
D gene: TRBD2; J gene: TRBJ2-7; clone size: .; V gene: TRBV19; CDR3 DNA: TGTGCCAGTAAGGGCGGGACTAGCGGGACGTCCTACGAGCAGTACTTC; CDR3 protein: CASKGGTSGTSYEQYF
D gene: TRBD2; J gene: TRBJ2-7; clone size: .; V gene: TRBV20-1; CDR3 DNA: TGCAGTGCTAGAGATCCGAAACTAGCGGGATTAGAGCAGTACTTC; CDR3 protein: CSARDPKLAGLEQYF
D gene: TRBD2; J gene: TRBJ2-1; clone size: .; V gene: TRBV20-1; CDR3 DNA: TGCAGTGCTAGAGGGACTGGCGGGAGTGATGAGCAGTTCTTC; CDR3 protein: CSARGTGGSDEQFF
D gene: .; J gene: TRBJ2-1; clone size: .; V gene: TRBV4-1; CDR3 DNA: TGCGCCAGCAGCCCCATAGCACCTGGCTACAATGAGCAGTTCTTC; CDR3 protein: CASSPIAPGYNEQFF
D gene: TRBD1; J gene: TRBJ2-5; clone size: few; V gene: TRBV7-2; CDR3 DNA: TGTGCCAGCAGGGTTGGGCCCCCTCACAGGGGTTCTGAGACCCAGTACTTC; CDR3 protein: CASRVGPPHRGSETQYF
D gene: .; J gene: TRBJ1-4; clone size: .; V gene: TRBV6-5; CDR3 DNA: TGTGCCAGCAGTCGGGACCGCCAAAAACTGTTTTTT; CDR3 protein: CASSRDRQKLFF
D gene: .; J gene: TRBJ2-7; clone size: .; V gene: TRBV4-1; CDR3 DNA: TGCGCCAGCAGTCCAGAGCACAGTTCCCACGAGCAGTACTTC; CDR3 protein: CASSPEHSSHEQYF
D gene: .; J gene: TRBJ1-2; clone size: few; V gene: TRBV27; CDR3 DNA: TGTGCCAGCAGTTTTCTCGGACAGCGGGGCTACACCTTC; CDR3 protein: CASSFLGQRGYTF
D gene: TRBD1; J gene: TRBJ1-4; clone size: few; V gene: TRBV5-1; CDR3 DNA: TGCGCCAGCAGCTTGGTCCAGACAGGGTGGGGTGAAAAACTGTTTTTT; CDR3 protein: CASSLVQTGWGEKLFF
D gene: .; J gene: TRBJ1-1; clone size: many; V gene: TRBV29-1; CDR3 DNA: TGCAGCGTTGAGAATCCAAACACTGAAGCTTTCTTT; CDR3 protein: CSVENPNTEAFF
D gene: .; J gene: TRBJ2-1; clone size: .; V gene: TRBV5-1; CDR3 DNA: TGCGCCAGCAGCTTGGTGCCGGGAACATACAATGAGCAGTTCTTC; CDR3 protein: CASSLVPGTYNEQFF
D gene: TRBD2; J gene: TRBJ2-3; clone size: few; V gene: TRBV5-1; CDR3 DNA: TGCGCCAGCAGCTCCCGGGACTACCGGGGCACAGATACGCAGTATTTT; CDR3 protein: CASSSRDYRGTDTQYF
D gene: TRBD2; J gene: TRBJ2-4; clone size: .; V gene: TRBV18; CDR3 DNA: TGTGCCAGCTCACCACCGCTAGCGGACCCGGTGGACATTCAGTACTTC; CDR3 protein: CASSPPLADPVDIQYF
D gene: TRBD1; J gene: TRBJ1-5; clone size: .; V gene: TRBV7-2; CDR3 DNA: TGTGCCAGCAGTTTCAACCGGGGACAGAGAAATCAGCCCCAGCATTTT; CDR3 protein: CASSFNRGQRNQPQHF
D gene: .; J gene: TRBJ1-1; clone size: few; V gene: TRBV7-4; CDR3 DNA: TGTGCCAGCAGTCTAATCGACAGACCTCAAGCTTTCTTT; CDR3 protein: CASSLIDRPQAFF
D gene: TRBD2; J gene: TRBJ2-1; clone size: .; V gene: TRBV11-1; CDR3 DNA: TGTGCCAGCAGCTTAGTTAAAAGCGGGACTAGCTCCTACAATGAGCAGTTCTTC; CDR3 protein: CASSLVKSGTSSYNEQFF
D gene: .; J gene: TRBJ2-7; clone size: many; V gene: TRBV5-1; CDR3 DNA: TGTGCCAGCAGTTTAGCAGGGTCAACCTACGAGCAGTACTTC; CDR3 protein: CASSLAGSTYEQYF
D gene: .; J gene: TRBJ1-1; clone size: .; V gene: TRBV5-1; CDR3 DNA: TGCGCCAGCAGCTTGCTCTGGGAGAACACTGAAGCTTTCTTT; CDR3 protein: CASSLLWENTEAFF
D gene: .; J gene: TRBJ2-7; clone size: few; V gene: TRBV7-9; CDR3 DNA: TGTGCCAGCAGGTCACAAGGGTCCTACGAGCAGTACTTC; CDR3 protein: CASRSQGSYEQYF
D gene: .; J gene: TRBJ2-7; clone size: .; V gene: TRBV5-1; CDR3 DNA: TGCGCCAGCAGCCTGGAAGCCGAGCAGTACTTC; CDR3 protein: CASSLEAEQYF
D gene: .; J gene: TRBJ1-5; clone size: .; V gene: TRBV12-3/TRBV12-4; CDR3 DNA: TGTGCCAGCAGTTTAGGAGTTAGCAATCAGCCCCAGCATTTT; CDR3 protein: CASSLGVSNQPQHF
D gene: TRBD2; J gene: TRBJ2-4; clone size: .; V gene: TRBV12-3/TRBV12-4; CDR3 DNA: TGTGCCAGCAGTTTAAGGACTAGCGGCCTCAAGGGAAACATTCAGTACTTC; CDR3 protein: CASSLRTSGLKGNIQYF
D gene: TRBD2; J gene: TRBJ2-4; clone size: few; V gene: TRBV5-1; CDR3 DNA: TGCGCCAGCTCACTAGCGGGAGAGGGGAACATTCAGTACTTC; CDR3 protein: CASSLAGEGNIQYF
D gene: .; J gene: TRBJ2-1; clone size: .; V gene: TRBV20-1; CDR3 DNA: TGCAGTGCTGGGATCTACAATGAGCAGTTCTTC; CDR3 protein: CSAGIYNEQFF